This T cell receptor (beta chain) was identified during a study of blood T cells in healthy people across ages. Study-wide results and limits: Measured against age, TCR beta diversity per million T cells decreased in a roughly linear manner.

The germline gives CDR1 SEHNR, CDR2 FQNEAQ (reference sequence). Trimming cost V 5 bases and J 2 bases, with 17 bases left between them. This CDR3 spans 16 amino acids. Alongside a J-beta primer mix, a sample-barcoded 5' primer served in a second PCR lasting about 7 to 11 cycles. Each of the cDNA molecules was tagged by a template-switch adaptor with 12 random nucleotides. TCRdb re-derived calls from the 5' RACE reads in MiXCR, one entry per CDR3 protein. The repertoire includes about 680,000 distinct CDR3 sequences, 45% to 50% of them detected once, and roughly 34% sits in the top ten. This clonotype was counted many times. Its antigen is unidentified.

The origin of this receptor is a woman in her sixties in good health. Sequences were obtained from blood. This chain connects TRBV7-9 to TRBJ2-3; D is ambiguous. The CDR3, as DNA: TGTGCCAGCAGCCCCCCCCCCGTGCTAGACACAGATACGCAGTATTTT. This codes for CASSPPPVLDTDTQYF.